A single sample gave rise to the 28 T cell receptor beta chains below, sequenced in a study of T-cell memory formation after mild COVID-19. TCRdb re-analysed the 5' RACE reads in MiXCR, keeping a single row per CDR3 protein. The data show about 240,000 distinct CDR3 sequences, with roughly 10% seen just once and roughly a fifth held by the top ten. The sample taken for sequencing was PBMCs or a T cell subset sorted from them (not recorded which). These receptors were obtained from a young man who had mild COVID-19 (a few samples of this study predate the infection). Cell type and time point are not known.

The chain employs TRBV15 and TRBJ1-1, with D uncertain. CDR1 LNHNV and CDR2 YYDKDF come from the germline V gene (reference sequence). The ends were cut back, 4 bases at V and 2 bases at J, with 14 bases in the middle. CDR3 length: 15 amino acids. The CDR3 bases are TGTGCCACCAGCACCTGGCCTTGGAGAAACACTGAAGCTTTCTTT. Translation: CATSTWPWRNTEAFF. The variable domain in full, with the rest retrieved from reference TRBV15 and TRBJ1-1, is DAMVIQNPRYQVTQFGKPVTLSCSQTLNHNVMYWYQQKSSQAPKLLFHYYDKDFNNEADTPDNFQSRRPNTSFCFLDIRSPGLGDTAMYLCATSTWPWRNTEAFFGQGTRLTVV.

This clonotype was counted at least ten times. This chain connects TRBV2 to TRBJ2-5; D possibly corresponds to TRBD1 (5 bases). The CDR3 covers 13 residues. Germline loops: CDR1 SNHLY, CDR2 FYNNEI. Trimming took off 4 bases at V and 2 bases at J, with 8 bases between the two ends. The CDR3 spells CASSVNRQETQYF. CDR3 nucleotide sequence: TGTGCCAGCAGTGTAAACAGGCAAGAGACCCAGTACTTC. The complete variable domain, with remaining parts taken from reference TRBV2 and TRBJ2-5, reads EPEVTQTPSHQVTQMGQEVILRCVPISNHLYFYWYRQILGQKVEFLVSFYNNEISEKSEIFDDQFSVERPDGSNFTLKIRSTKLEDSAMYFCASSVNRQETQYFGPGTRLLVL.

This chain joins TRBV5-1 and TRBJ2-1; D is perhaps TRBD1 (5 bases). Germline V lookup: CDR1 SGHRS, CDR2 YFSETQ. The CDR3 sequence is 16 residues long. Trimming left V 5 bases short and J 6 bases short, with 21 bases between. The CDR3 region is CASSVPGSMGLNEQFF. DNA of the CDR3: TGCGCCAGCAGTGTCCCAGGGTCAATGGGCCTCAATGAGCAGTTCTTC.

This clonotype was picked up many times. This chain connects TRBV7-6 to TRBJ2-2; TRBD2 matches at 14 bases. This CDR3 is built from 19 residues. Germline V gene sequence: CDR1 SGHVS, CDR2 FNYEAQ. Trimming removed 4 bases from V and 1 base from J; junction bases left unmatched: 8. CDR3 nucleotide sequence: TGTGCCAGCAGCTCCCCGGGACTAGCGGGGGACTTGAACACCGGGGAGCTGTTTTTT. Its protein is CASSSPGLAGDLNTGELFF.

The chain recombines TRBV4-1 with TRBJ2-1; 7 positions agree with TRBD2. Germline loops: CDR1 MGHRA, CDR2 YSYEKL. The CDR3 is 14 amino acids. V shed 1 base, J shed 7 bases, and the junction held 4 bases outside the gene matches. DNA of the CDR3: TGCGCCAGCAGCCAAGGGACTAGTCAAAATGAGCAGTTCTTC. Translated, it gives CASSQGTSQNEQFF.

This rearrangement joins TRBV20-1 to TRBJ2-3, with 9 bases matching TRBD1. From germline, CDR1 is DFQATT and CDR2 SNEGSKA (reference sequence). This CDR3 is built from 12 residues. V lost 5 bases and J lost 9; bases outside the gene matches: 6. For the CDR3, the DNA is TGCAGTGCTTGGGACAGGGTGGAAACGCAGTATTTT. Residues: CSAWDRVETQYF.

This clonotype was seen a handful of times. This chain joins TRBV11-2 and TRBJ1-4; 7 bases fit TRBD1. The CDR3 runs to 16 residues. From germline, CDR1 is SGHAT and CDR2 FQNNGV. Unmatched junction bases numbered 9, after V lost 0 bases and J lost 8 bases. CDR3 protein: CASSLDWETGNEKLFF. DNA for the CDR3: TGTGCCAGCAGCTTAGATTGGGAGACAGGGAACGAAAAACTGTTTTTT.

This clonotype occurred a few times. The chain combines TRBV6-2 or TRBV6-3 with TRBJ1-5, with TRBD1 as a possible D gene (6 bases). V dropped 6 bases and J dropped 1 base, with 13 bases sitting between them. Germline CDR1 is MNHEY and CDR2 is SVGEGT. This CDR3 is 15 amino acids long. The DNA for the CDR3 is TGTGCCAGCAGGTTAACAGGGAGGAGCAATCAGCCCCAGCATTTT. It yields the protein CASRLTGRSNQPQHF.

J is TRBJ2-2 and V is TRBV4-3; TRBD1 aligns across 10 bases. This CDR3 comprises 18 residues. Germline values: CDR1 LGHNA, CDR2 YSLEER. The junction had 8 bases not matched to a gene; V was cut back by 4 bases and J by 0 bases. This chain's CDR3 is CASSPATGGLANTGELFF. The CDR3, as DNA: TGCGCCAGCAGCCCAGCGACAGGGGGCCTCGCGAACACCGGGGAGCTGTTTTTT.

V is TRBV20-1 and J is TRBJ1-5; no definite D call. Germline values: CDR1 DFQATT, CDR2 SNEGSKA (reference sequence). The CDR3 has 16 amino acids. Trimming cost V 0 bases and J 2 bases, with 14 bases left between them. CDR3 in amino acids: CSARDLGLVGNQPQHF. The CDR3 DNA is TGCAGTGCTAGAGATCTAGGGCTGGTGGGCAATCAGCCCCAGCATTTT.

CDR3 sequence: CAIGSGEISGYTF. DNA of the CDR3: TGTGCCATCGGCAGCGGTGAGATATCTGGCTACACCTTC. J is TRBJ1-2 and V is TRBV10-3; D ambiguous. This CDR3 contains 13 residues. The germline V gene encodes CDR1 ENHRY and CDR2 SYGVKD. V was pared by 8 bases and J by 7 bases, with 17 bases between.

The chain has TRBV28 and TRBJ2-7; D unclear. The V end was cut by 4 bases, the J end by 0 bases, with 4 bases between. CDR3 size: 12 residues. Looked up from germline, CDR1 is MDHEN and CDR2 is SYDVKM. The CDR3 coding sequence is TGTGCCAGCAGTTCGGTCTCCTACGAGCAGTACGTC. Amino acids: CASSSVSYEQYV.

This clonotype was counted ten times or more. The rearrangement links TRBV6-5 to TRBJ2-3; tentatively, D is TRBD1 (6 bases). The germline V and J ends were trimmed by 7 bases and 3 bases, with 11 bases remaining between them. Germline lookup yields CDR1 MNHEY and CDR2 SVGAGI. The CDR3 covers 13 residues. The chain's CDR3 is CASTDQGTDTQYF. The CDR3 DNA reads TGTGCCAGCACCGACCAGGGGACAGATACGCAGTATTTT.

This clonotype has a count of ten or more. The V call is TRBV4-2, the J call TRBJ1-5; 7 bases are a match to TRBD1. Germline V gives CDR1 LGHNA, CDR2 YNFKEQ. This CDR3 has 15 amino acids. Losses at the gene ends were 0 bases for V and 3 bases for J; bases not matched to a gene: 2. The CDR3 here is CASSQDDRANQPQHF. CDR3 nucleotide sequence: TGTGCCAGCAGCCAAGATGACAGGGCCAATCAGCCCCAGCATTTT.

The V call is TRBV7-9, the J call TRBJ2-5; no reliable D call. CDR3 size: 13 residues. The V gene's germline CDR1 is SEHNR and CDR2 FQNEAQ (reference sequence). The germline V and J ends were trimmed by 8 bases and 5 bases, with 15 bases remaining between them. The CDR3 DNA follows: TGTGCCAGCGGATACAGTTCCAGGGAGACCCAGTACTTC. It specifies CASGYSSRETQYF. The variable domain in full, completed from reference TRBV7-9 and TRBJ2-5, reads DTGVSQNPRHKITKRGQNVTFRCDPISEHNRLYWYRQTLGQGPEFLTYFQNEAQLEKSRLLSDRFSAERPKGSFSTLEIQRTEQGDSAMYLCASGYSSRETQYFGPGTRLLVL.

V gene TRBV4-1 combines with J gene TRBJ2-1, with D possibly TRBD1 on 6 matching bases. Trimming took off 4 bases at V and 4 bases at J, with 14 bases between the two ends. CDR3 size: 15 residues. Per the germline V gene, CDR1 is MGHRA and CDR2 is YSYEKL. CDR3 DNA: TGCGCCAGCAGCCCCCCCAGGGGCGAGTACAATGAGCAGTTCTTC. This sequence encodes CASSPPRGEYNEQFF.

This clonotype was seen only a few times. The chain links TRBV7-2 to TRBJ2-3, with a possible D match to TRBD2 (5 bases). The CDR3 is made up of 14 amino acids. The germline gives CDR1 SGHTA, CDR2 FQGNSA. Trimming cost V 5 bases and J 3 bases, with 12 bases left between them. The CDR3: CASSHNRGTDTQYF. The CDR3 nucleotides are TGTGCCAGCAGCCACAACCGGGGTACAGATACGCAGTATTTT.

DNA for the CDR3: TGTGCCAGCGTCCGTCAGGGAGACACCGGGGAGCTGTTTTTT. It is translated as CASVRQGDTGELFF. The chain joins TRBV6-1 to TRBJ2-2, with D tentatively TRBD1 or TRBD2 (5 bases each). Germline-derived CDR1 and CDR2 are MNHNS and SASEGT. The CDR3 has 14 residues. V was pared by 8 bases and J by 3 bases, with 13 bases between.

The CDR3 is CASSSTGTIPTDTQYF. The CDR3 coding sequence is TGTGCCAGCAGCTCTACCGGGACTATTCCCACAGATACGCAGTATTTT. The rearrangement links TRBV7-3 to TRBJ2-3; the match to TRBD2 covers 7 bases. The germline gives CDR1 SGHTA, CDR2 FQGTGA. With 4 bases clipped from V and 2 bases from J, the junction kept 9 bases outside the gene matches. This CDR3 comprises 16 residues.

The chain recombines TRBV21-1 with TRBJ1-5; the DNA was not compared with TRBD1, the D call given in the table. TRBV21-1 corresponds to a pseudogene. The CDR3 is 18 amino acids. This CDR3 reads CASSKDPRGQYSNQPQHF. The CDR3 coding sequence is TGTGCCAGCAGCAAAGATCCCAGGGGGCAATATAGCAATCAGCCCCAGCATTTT.

This rearrangement joins TRBV18 to TRBJ2-3, with a weak D call TRBD2 (6 bases). Germline CDR1 and CDR2: KGHSH and LQKENI. The germline V and J ends were trimmed by 0 bases and 8 bases, with 12 bases remaining between them. The CDR3 consists of 14 residues. The CDR3 loop is CASSPPLAGGTQYF. CDR3 sequence (DNA): TGTGCCAGCTCACCACCACTAGCAGGAGGTACGCAGTATTTT. Together with reference TRBV18 and TRBJ2-3, the CDR3 gives the full variable domain: NAGVMQNPRHLVRRRGQEARLRCSPMKGHSHVYWYRQLPEEGLKFMVYLQKENIIDESGMPKERFSAEFPKEGPSILRIQQVVRGDSAAYFCASSPPLAGGTQYFGPGTRLTVL.

This chain uses TRBV5-1 with TRBJ2-7; a weak D match, TRBD2 (7 bases). V was shortened by 2 bases and J by 6 bases, with 15 bases between the two germline ends. Germline loops: CDR1 SGHRS, CDR2 YFSETQ. The CDR3 consists of 14 residues. The CDR3 DNA sequence: TGCGCCAGCAGCTTCGGCGGGGGCGCGACCGAGCAGTACGTC. This sequence encodes CASSFGGGATEQYV.

The chain carries TRBV7-6 and TRBJ2-2, with 10 bases identical to TRBD2. With 3 bases clipped from V and 7 bases from J, the junction kept 5 bases outside the gene matches. Per germline, CDR1 SGHVS and CDR2 FNYEAQ. The CDR3 length is 15 residues. CDR3 sequence (DNA): TGTGCCAGCAGCTTGTCTAGCGGGGGCCTCGGGGAGCTGTTTTTT. It is translated as CASSLSSGGLGELFF.

This clonotype was seen only a few times. The CDR3 coding sequence is TGTGCCAGGGGACAGGGGGGTAATACGCGCTATAATTCACCCCTCCACTTT. Protein sequence: CARGQGGNTRYNSPLHF. V and J are TRBV12-3 or TRBV12-4 and TRBJ1-6; 11 positions agree with TRBD1. The J segment lost 3 bases and the V segment lost 9 bases, leaving 10 bases of the junction unmatched. The CDR3 has 17 residues.

The CDR3: CASSLGTGVSGNTIYF. CDR3 coding DNA: TGTGCCAGCAGCTTGGGTACAGGGGTCTCTGGAAACACCATATATTTT. The rearrangement joins TRBV7-9 to TRBJ1-3, with 7 bases matching TRBD1. Germline V gene sequence: CDR1 SEHNR, CDR2 FQNEAQ (reference sequence). J gave up 0 bases and V 3 bases, and 5 bases lay outside the gene matches. The CDR3 loop spans 16 amino acids.

This clonotype has more than one count but fewer than ten. The rearrangement uses TRBV20-1 and TRBJ1-1; D is unresolved. Germline V gene sequence: CDR1 DFQATT, CDR2 SNEGSKA (reference sequence). This CDR3 has 12 residues. V lost 3 bases, J lost 6 bases, and 11 bases lay in between. The CDR3 coding sequence is TGCAGTGCTAGTTGGTCGTCATCTGAAGCTTTCTTT. Translating gives CSASWSSSEAFF.

This clonotype appeared many times. This rearrangement joins TRBV5-1 to TRBJ2-6; D is unresolved. Germline V gene lookup returns CDR1 SGHRS and CDR2 YFSETQ. Between the trimmed V and J ends, which lost 0 bases and 0 bases, there was a span of 7 bases. The CDR3 runs to 16 residues. In nucleotides, the CDR3 is TGCGCCAGCAGCTTGGGACCCCTCTCTGGGGCCAACGTCCTGACTTTC. It codes for CASSLGPLSGANVLTF.

The chain joins TRBV7-3 to TRBJ2-1; 12 bases match TRBD1. V trimming: 5 bases; J trimming: 9 bases; junction bases outside the gene matches: 17. Germline CDR1 SGHTA, CDR2 FQGTGA. The length of the CDR3 is 18 residues. In DNA, the CDR3 is TGTGCCAGCAGCCGCGCCCCAAATAAGGGACAGGGGGCTGGTGAGCAGTTCTTC. It specifies CASSRAPNKGQGAGEQFF.